Below, 15 T cell receptor beta chains from the same sample are listed, as sequenced in a study of response to subunit inactivated influenza vaccine. Via MiXCR, TCRdb re-called the RT-PCR reads, giving one row per CDR3 protein. Of under 850,000 distinct CDR3 sequences listed, approximately 17% are singletons. The material sequenced was PBMCs from blood, taken 4 to 6 days after vaccination. These receptors were taken from a man in his fifties or sixties who received an inactivated influenza vaccine.

The chain combines TRBV19 with TRBJ2-6; the D gene is possibly TRBD2 (5 bases). The V and J ends lost 6 bases and 0 bases respectively, with 12 bases between them. This CDR3 region has 16 residues. The germline gives CDR1 LNHDA, CDR2 SQIVND (reference sequence). CDR3 region: CASRAPGSSGANVLTF. The CDR3 DNA reads as TGTGCCAGTAGGGCCCCGGGGAGCTCTGGGGCCAACGTCCTGACTTTC.

This clonotype has a handful of counts. The V call is TRBV12-3 or TRBV12-4, the J call TRBJ1-6, with TRBD1 matching 9 bases. The CDR3 extends over 15 amino acids. V was pared by 5 bases and J by 10 bases, with 9 bases of the junction left unmatched. The CDR3 sequence: CASSDGQGKGSPLHF. CDR3 in DNA: TGTGCCAGCAGTGACGGACAGGGGAAAGGATCACCCCTCCACTTT.

There are a few counts of this clonotype. The V call is TRBV7-8, the J call TRBJ2-1; 7 bases map to TRBD2. J was trimmed by 9 bases and V by 5 bases; bases with no gene match: 13. CDR3 length: 15 amino acids. Per germline, CDR1 SGHVS and CDR2 FQNEAQ. This CDR3 reads CASSAGTTSSGEQFF. The CDR3 DNA follows: TGTGCCAGCAGCGCCGGGACTACCTCCTCGGGTGAGCAGTTCTTC. The full variable domain, its missing parts supplied by reference TRBV7-8 and TRBJ2-1, is GAGVSQSPRYKVAKRGQDVALRCDPISGHVSLFWYQQALGQGPEFLTYFQNEAQLDKSGLPSDRFFAERPEGSVSTLKIQRTQQEDSAVYLCASSAGTTSSGEQFFGPGTRLTVL.

This clonotype was seen a few times. The chain has TRBV18 and TRBJ2-1, with D possibly being TRBD2 (5 bases). Trimming left V 3 bases short and J 8 bases short, with 11 bases between. The CDR3 covers 13 residues. Germline V gene lookup returns CDR1 KGHSH and CDR2 LQKENI. The CDR3 loop is CASSPAGEDEQFF. The CDR3 bases are TGTGCCAGCTCACCTGCCGGGGAAGATGAGCAGTTCTTC.

This clonotype was counted only a few times. The V call is TRBV6-5, the J call TRBJ1-2; TRBD1 matches at 8 bases. Germline V gives CDR1 MNHEY, CDR2 SVGAGI. Unmatched junction bases numbered 11, after V lost 4 bases and J lost 4 bases. The CDR3 spans 16 residues. The CDR3 spells CASSSLRTGISYGYTF. Here the CDR3 DNA reads TGTGCCAGCAGTTCGCTAAGGACAGGGATTAGCTATGGCTACACCTTC.

This clonotype turned up a few times. The chain's CDR3 is CSARVGGRGSYEQYF. The CDR3 nucleotides are TGCAGTGCTAGAGTGGGGGGGCGAGGGTCCTACGAGCAGTACTTC. The chain employs TRBV20-1 and TRBJ2-7; the D gene is possibly TRBD2 (7 bases). V lost 1 base and J lost 1, with 14 bases in between. Germline V CDR1 and CDR2: DFQATT, SNEGSKA (reference sequence). The CDR3 consists of 15 residues.

This clonotype was observed a few times. The rearrangement links TRBV6-1 to TRBJ1-1; D may be TRBD1 (5 bases). CDR1 and CDR2 (germline): MNHNS, SASEGT. Trimming took off 6 bases at V and 3 bases at J, with 14 bases between the two ends. This CDR3 is 14 amino acids long. As DNA, the CDR3 is TGTGCCAGCAGCCGACAACCGGGGGACACTGAAGCTTTCTTT. It codes for CASSRQPGDTEAFF.

The rearrangement links TRBV7-9 to TRBJ2-3; D remains unclear. Germline CDR1 SEHNR, CDR2 FQNEAQ (reference sequence). With 2 bases removed from V and 7 bases from J, the gap between germline ends came to 10 bases. The CDR3 totals 13 residues. The CDR3 DNA sequence: TGTGCCAGCAGCTTAAGGGCCGGAAATACGCAGTATTTT. Protein product: CASSLRAGNTQYF.

The chain links TRBV6-1 to TRBJ1-1; TRBD1 might be the D (6 bases). This CDR3 comprises 14 residues. The V and J ends lost 6 bases and 1 base respectively, with 12 bases between them. The germline V gene encodes CDR1 MNHNS and CDR2 SASEGT. The CDR3 bases are TGTGCCAGCAGCAAAGACAGGTCGAACACTGAAGCTTTCTTT. Translating gives CASSKDRSNTEAFF.

This clonotype was seen many times. The chain has TRBV7-2 and TRBJ1-2; no firm D call. Germline V gene lookup returns CDR1 SGHTA and CDR2 FQGNSA. The V and J ends lost 1 base and 8 bases respectively, with 11 bases between them. The CDR3 is 13 amino acids. The CDR3 DNA reads as TGTGCCAGCAGCTTAGAGGCCCCGCGGGGCTACACCTTC. Its protein product is CASSLEAPRGYTF.

This clonotype has a handful of counts. V gene TRBV6-2 or TRBV6-3 combines with J gene TRBJ2-1, with 7 bases fitting TRBD1. The J segment lost 0 bases and the V segment lost 6 bases, leaving 5 bases of the junction unmatched. Germline values: CDR1 MNHEY, CDR2 SVGEGT. This CDR3 is 15 amino acids long. The CDR3 DNA reads as TGTGCCAGCAGCCCACAGGGGAGCTCCTACAATGAGCAGTTCTTC. Protein sequence: CASSPQGSSYNEQFF.

The V call is TRBV5-1, the J call TRBJ2-3, with D uncertain. CDR1 is SGHRS and CDR2 is YFSETQ in the germline V gene. CDR3 length: 14 amino acids. V dropped 0 bases and J dropped 1 base, with 6 bases sitting between them. This CDR3 is CASSLDPGTDTQYF. The CDR3 DNA reads as TGCGCCAGCAGCTTGGATCCAGGCACAGATACGCAGTATTTT.

The genes are TRBV29-1 and TRBJ2-5, with 8 positions matching TRBD2. The CDR3 contains 14 residues. Germline loops: CDR1 SQVTM, CDR2 ANQGSEA. V trimming: 4 bases; J trimming: 5 bases; junction bases outside the gene matches: 9. CDR3 residues: CSVAAGGRWETQYF. The DNA of the CDR3 is TGCAGCGTTGCGGCCGGCGGGAGGTGGGAGACCCAGTACTTC.

This chain joins TRBV27 and TRBJ2-7, with TRBD1 matching 9 bases. CDR3 size: 13 residues. V lost 7 bases, J lost 6 bases, and 7 bases stayed unmatched. CDR1 is MNHEY, CDR2 SMNVEV, per germline (reference sequence). Here the CDR3 DNA reads TGTGCCAGCACCCTGGTGACAGGGGGCGAGCAGTACTTC. Protein: CASTLVTGGEQYF.

The gene calls are TRBV20-1 and TRBJ2-5; a weak D match, TRBD1 (6 bases). Germline CDR1 is DFQATT and CDR2 is SNEGSKA (reference sequence). V was clipped by 1 base and J by 1 base, with 13 bases between them. The CDR3 runs 15 residues. CDR3 amino acids: CSARAQQGFQETQYF. Here the CDR3 DNA reads TGCAGTGCTAGAGCCCAACAGGGATTCCAAGAGACCCAGTACTTC.